Below are 25 T cell receptor beta chains sequenced from a single sample in a study of Ad26.COV2.S vaccination and SARS-CoV-2 variants. Treatment specified: about 20 received Ad26.COV2.S at low or high dose, single or two shots; several received placebo; per-sample allocation not given. Material that was analyzed had been drawn on day 63 after the first vaccine or placebo injection. Some clones are missing from TCRdb's copy, which holds only in-frame ones; the method was immunoSEQ multiplex PCR. The sample has about 330,000 clones, roughly 88% seen once. Sample: peripheral blood, taken in a trial of Ad26.COV2.S vaccine versus placebo. The source of these receptors is a person between 18 and 59 years old who received the Ad26.COV2.S COVID-19 vaccine or a placebo.

The chain links TRBV27 to TRBJ2-7; maybe TRBD1 (8 bases). The V end lost 4 bases, the J end lost 3 bases, and 16 bases lay between the germline ends. The CDR3 runs to 15 residues. Germline lookup yields CDR1 MNHEY and CDR2 SMNVEV (reference sequence). The CDR3 bases are TGTGCCAGCAGTTGGGAGGGCAGGGGGCTCTACGAGCAGTACTTC. It encodes CASSWEGRGLYEQYF.

The chain is built from TRBV18 and TRBJ2-3, with D uncertain. Per the germline V gene, CDR1 is KGHSH and CDR2 is LQKENI. This CDR3 contains 13 residues. V gave up 4 bases and J gave up 2 bases, with 7 bases separating them. CDR3 amino acids: CASSRMDTDTQYF. The CDR3 DNA follows: TGTGCCAGCTCACGGATGGACACAGATACGCAGTATTTT. Together with reference TRBV18 and TRBJ2-3, the CDR3 gives the full variable domain: NAGVMQNPRHLVRRRGQEARLRCSPMKGHSHVYWYRQLPEEGLKFMVYLQKENIIDESGMPKERFSAEFPKEGPSILRIQQVVRGDSAAYFCASSRMDTDTQYFGPGTRLTVL.

This chain uses TRBV6-2 or TRBV6-3 with TRBJ2-2; possible D gene TRBD2, 6 bases. The germline V and J ends were trimmed by 5 bases and 6 bases, with 16 bases remaining between them. Germline V gene sequence: CDR1 MNHEY, CDR2 SVGEGT. CDR3 length: 15 residues. CDR3 sequence reads: CASSPPRGSAGELFF. The DNA for the CDR3 is TGTGCCAGCAGTCCCCCACGGGGGAGTGCCGGGGAGCTGTTTTTT.

V gene TRBV6-5 combines with J gene TRBJ1-1; 8 positions agree with TRBD1. From germline, CDR1 is MNHEY and CDR2 SVGAGI. Germline trimming cut 4 bases from V and 1 base from J; bases unmatched to any gene: 5. This CDR3 contains 15 residues. The CDR3 DNA reads as TGTGCCAGCAGTTTTGACAGGGGAAGGAACACTGAAGCTTTCTTT. Its translation: CASSFDRGRNTEAFF.

The rearrangement joins TRBV13 to TRBJ1-1, with D perhaps matching TRBD1 (6 bases). V was shortened by 7 bases and J by 5 bases, with 23 bases between the two germline ends. CDR1 PRHDT and CDR2 FYEKMQ come from the germline V gene (reference sequence). The CDR3 spans 16 residues. The CDR3 region is CASTPRWGPEGTEAFF. The CDR3 DNA reads TGTGCCAGCACCCCTAGGTGGGGGCCCGAAGGTACTGAAGCTTTCTTT. The whole variable domain, remainder taken from reference TRBV13 and TRBJ1-1, is AAGVIQSPRHLIKEKRETATLKCYPIPRHDTVYWYQQGPGQDPQFLISFYEKMQSDKGSIPDRFSAQQFSDYHSELNMSSLELGDSALYFCASTPRWGPEGTEAFFGQGTRLTVV.

J is TRBJ1-2 and V is TRBV27; D gene ambiguous. The germline CDR1 and CDR2 sequences are MNHEY and SMNVEV (reference sequence). This CDR3 is built from 13 residues. Between the trimmed V and J ends, which lost 5 bases and 4 bases, there was a span of 11 bases. The CDR3 DNA reads TGTGCCAGCAGTACCAGACCGAGCTATGGCTACACCTTC. Translating gives CASSTRPSYGYTF.

The J gene is TRBJ2-1, the V gene TRBV6-6; weak D call: TRBD2 (6 bases). Germline CDR1 is MNHNY and CDR2 is SVGAGI (reference sequence). V lost 6 bases and J 4 bases, leaving 13 bases between the germline ends. The CDR3 sequence is 14 residues long. The DNA of the CDR3 is TGTGCCAGCAGCTCCGCGGGGCCTTACAATGAGCAGTTCTTC. Protein product: CASSSAGPYNEQFF.

The chain couples TRBV21-1 to TRBJ2-5; the D call TRBD1 from the table was never checked on the DNA. TRBV21-1 is a pseudogene locus. This CDR3 region has 20 residues. CDR3 loop: CASSKVMRDRGEGDQETQYF. The CDR3 bases are TGTGCCAGCAGCAAAGTCATGCGAGACAGGGGGGAGGGGGATCAAGAGACCCAGTACTTC.

The chain combines TRBV5-1 with TRBJ1-1; 9 bases match TRBD1. Germline V lookup: CDR1 SGHRS, CDR2 YFSETQ. The CDR3 consists of 15 residues. Trimming cost V 0 bases and J 5 bases; bases outside gene matches: 5. The DNA of the CDR3 is TGCGCCAGCAGCTTGGAGGGGACAGGGTGGACTGAAGCTTTCTTT. This codes for CASSLEGTGWTEAFF.

J is TRBJ1-4 and V is TRBV5-8; 7 bases line up with TRBD1. J lost 7 bases, V lost 4 bases, and 7 bases had no gene match. This CDR3 comprises 14 residues. Germline V gene lookup returns CDR1 SGHTS and CDR2 YDEGEE. The CDR3 DNA reads as TGTGCCAGCAGCCCGACAGGGTTAGGTGAAAAACTGTTTTTT. Translating it yields CASSPTGLGEKLFF.

The chain couples TRBV6-2 or TRBV6-3 to TRBJ1-2; no clear D gene. Trimming took 6 bases from V and 4 from J, leaving 12 bases between them. Germline V CDR1 and CDR2: MNHEY, SVGEGT. The CDR3 loop spans 13 amino acids. CDR3 DNA sequence: TGTGCCAGCAGCCCCGCAGAAGGCTATGGCTACACCTTC. This translates into CASSPAEGYGYTF.

This sequence joins TRBV19 and TRBJ1-1; D unclear. The ends were cut back, 3 bases at V and 10 bases at J, with 21 bases in the middle. This CDR3 region has 15 residues. Per germline, CDR1 LNHDA and CDR2 SQIVND (reference sequence). The CDR3 protein is CASSITAAGYLGAFF. The CDR3 DNA reads as TGTGCCAGTAGTATCACCGCCGCGGGATATCTCGGAGCTTTCTTT.

J is TRBJ2-2 and V is TRBV10-3; a possible D gene is TRBD2 (6 bases). V shed 4 bases and J shed 2 bases, with 8 bases lying between them. The CDR3 has 14 residues. The V gene's germline CDR1 is ENHRY and CDR2 SYGVKD. In DNA, the CDR3 is TGTGCCATCAGTGCTAGCGCCAACACCGGGGAGCTGTTTTTT. Its translation is CAISASANTGELFF.

The chain has TRBV27 and TRBJ1-2, with TRBD1 identical over 8 bases. The CDR3 runs 13 residues. CDR1 and CDR2 (germline): MNHEY, SMNVEV (reference sequence). J lost 3 bases, V lost 6 bases, and 3 bases had no gene match. The CDR3: CASSPGGDYGYTF. In DNA form, the CDR3 reads TGTGCCAGCAGCCCAGGGGGCGACTATGGCTACACCTTC.

The chain couples TRBV12-3 or TRBV12-4 to TRBJ2-1; 7 bases line up with TRBD1. V dropped 3 bases and J dropped 8; count of bases not matched to a gene: 4. The CDR3 loop spans 13 amino acids. DNA for the CDR3: TGTGCCAGCAGTTTGCAGGGGGTAGATGAGCAGTTCTTC. This translates into CASSLQGVDEQFF.

The rearrangement uses TRBV5-8 and TRBJ2-7; D gene ambiguous. There are 12 residues in the CDR3. Trimming took 2 bases from V and 4 from J, leaving 7 bases between them. Germline V gene lookup returns CDR1 SGHTS and CDR2 YDEGEE. In DNA, the CDR3 is TGTGCCAGCAGCTTTGGAATTTACGAGCAGTACTTC. Translated: CASSFGIYEQYF.

The rearrangement links TRBV5-1 to TRBJ1-3; D possibly corresponds to TRBD1 (5 bases). Trimming took off 2 bases at V and 0 bases at J, with 12 bases between the two ends. The V gene's germline CDR1 is SGHRS and CDR2 YFSETQ. This CDR3 spans 16 amino acids. In nucleotides, the CDR3 is TGCGCCAGCAGCTTTGGGGCAGGCCTCTCTGGAAACACCATATATTTT. Its protein product is CASSFGAGLSGNTIYF.

A single count supports this clone. The chain couples TRBV19 to TRBJ2-3; a possible D gene is TRBD1 (6 bases). Germline V gene sequence: CDR1 LNHDA, CDR2 SQIVND (reference sequence). The CDR3 is 17 amino acids. Trimming removed 4 bases at V and 0 bases at J, with 17 bases between. CDR3 coding DNA: TGTGCCAGTAGTAGCCCCCTGAGGGGGTCTAGCACAGATACGCAGTATTTT. Translation gives CASSSPLRGSSTDTQYF.

Only one count was recorded for this clone. The rearrangement joins TRBV6-5 to TRBJ1-1; no reliable D call. CDR1 and CDR2 (germline): MNHEY, SVGAGI. CDR3 length: 14 amino acids. Trimming cost V 0 bases and J 6 bases, with 11 bases left between them. The CDR3 coding sequence is TGTGCCAGCAGTTACTCGTATGGGAGGCCTGAAGCTTTCTTT. Encoded protein: CASSYSYGRPEAFF.

V is TRBV7-2 and J is TRBJ2-7; 7 bases match TRBD2. Germline V lookup: CDR1 SGHTA, CDR2 FQGNSA. The CDR3 covers 14 residues. Unmatched junction bases numbered 2, after V lost 1 base and J lost 2 bases. CDR3 nucleotides: TGTGCCAGCAGCTTAGGGGCGGGGGCCTACGAGCAGTACTTC. Its translation is CASSLGAGAYEQYF.

This chain connects TRBV7-9 to TRBJ2-1, with TRBD2 matching over 14 bases. The CDR3 loop spans 16 amino acids. J was trimmed by 9 bases and V by 5 bases; bases with no gene match: 9. The germline V gene encodes CDR1 SEHNR and CDR2 FQNEAQ (reference sequence). The DNA of the CDR3 is TGTGCCAGCAGCACCGCCCGACTAGCGGGGGGGGGTGAGCAGTTCTTC. Translated, it gives CASSTARLAGGGEQFF.

The table lists this clone with a count of one. This rearrangement joins TRBV25-1 to TRBJ1-1; D is perhaps TRBD1 (6 bases). From germline, CDR1 is MGHDK and CDR2 SYGVNS. This CDR3 is built from 14 residues. Trimming stripped 6 bases from V and 0 bases from J, with 11 bases between. The CDR3 coding sequence is TGTGCCAGCAGGTTGACAGGCATGAACACTGAAGCTTTCTTT. The encoded protein is CASRLTGMNTEAFF. Drawing the rest from reference TRBV25-1 and TRBJ1-1, the complete variable domain is EADIYQTPRYLVIGTGKKITLECSQTMGHDKMYWYQQDPGMELHLIHYSYGVNSTEKGDLSSESTVSRIRTEHFPLTLESARPSHTSQYLCASRLTGMNTEAFFGQGTRLTVV.

The chain combines TRBV2 with TRBJ2-1; tentatively, D is TRBD1 (5 bases). Germline CDR1 is SNHLY and CDR2 is FYNNEI. V lost 1 base, J lost 4 bases, and 5 bases lay in between. The CDR3 is 13 amino acids. CDR3 sequence: CASSEGQYNEQFF. CDR3 nucleotides: TGTGCCAGCAGTGAAGGACAGTACAATGAGCAGTTCTTC.

This clone has a handful of counts. The chain links TRBV4-2 to TRBJ1-1; a weak D match, TRBD1 (5 bases). Trimming cost V 0 bases and J 6 bases, with 11 bases left between them. The CDR3 is 14 amino acids. Germline V gene sequence: CDR1 LGHNA, CDR2 YNFKEQ. CDR3 loop: CASSQDSGGAEAFF. In DNA, the CDR3 is TGTGCCAGCAGCCAAGATTCGGGGGGGGCTGAAGCTTTCTTT.

V and J are TRBV7-9 and TRBJ2-2; D ambiguous. Germline lookup yields CDR1 SEHNR and CDR2 FQNEAQ (reference sequence). The CDR3 loop spans 12 amino acids. Trimming removed 2 bases at V and 15 bases at J, with 13 bases between. The DNA of the CDR3 is TGTGCCAGCAGCTTACTGGATGGACCAGTGTTTTTT. Amino acid sequence: CASSLLDGPVFF.